These 11 T cell receptor beta chains originate from one sample sequenced in a study of cytomegalovirus exposure and HLA in healthy donors. Both 60 Vbeta primers and 13 Jbeta primers went into the PCR. The data were produced by immunoSEQ multiplex PCR, yet TCRdb's version contains in-frame clones alone and is incomplete. This repertoire includes some 110,000 clones. The sample was PBMCs. These receptor sequences come from a man aged 30 to 45 in good health and CMV-seronegative.

V usage is TRBV7-2 and J usage is TRBJ2-5; D might be TRBD1 (5 bases). Germline V lookup: CDR1 SGHTA, CDR2 FQGNSA. V shed 1 base and J shed 5 bases, with 17 bases lying between them. The CDR3 consists of 16 residues. The CDR3 loop reads CASSLGYRNLRETQYF. Written as DNA, the CDR3 is TGTGCCAGCAGCTTAGGATACAGGAACCTCCGGGAGACCCAGTACTTC.

The chain employs TRBV5-1 and TRBJ2-5, with 16 bases matching TRBD2. This CDR3 spans 17 amino acids. Germline V gives CDR1 SGHRS, CDR2 YFSETQ. V gave up 3 bases and J gave up 1 base; unmatched junction bases: 3. CDR3 residues: CASSWGTSGGAQETQYF. Here the CDR3 DNA reads TGCGCCAGCAGCTGGGGGACTAGCGGGGGGGCCCAAGAGACCCAGTACTTC.

V gene TRBV6-1 combines with J gene TRBJ1-4; D is uncertain. Germline V gives CDR1 MNHNS, CDR2 SASEGT. The CDR3 is 13 amino acids. V gave up 8 bases and J gave up 1 base, with 8 bases separating them. CDR3 nucleotide sequence: TGTGCCAGCTCGAGGAGAACTAATGAAAAACTGTTTTTT. The encoded protein is CASSRRTNEKLFF.

The chain joins TRBV10-3 to TRBJ1-5; 8 bases are a match to TRBD1. The CDR3 has 16 amino acids. J lost 2 bases, V lost 2 bases, and 5 bases had no gene match. Germline V gene data show CDR1 as ENHRY and CDR2 as SYGVKD. The CDR3 region has the DNA TGTGCCATCAGTGAGCAGGGGGCCGGAGGCAATCAGCCCCAGCATTTT. It encodes CAISEQGAGGNQPQHF.

J is TRBJ1-1 and V is TRBV2, with TRBD1 as a possible D gene (6 bases). The V gene's germline CDR1 is SNHLY and CDR2 FYNNEI. CDR3 length equals 13 residues. Trimming cost V 6 bases and J 1 base, with 9 bases left between them. CDR3 DNA sequence: TGTGCCAGCAGGGACAGATGGAACACTGAAGCTTTCTTT. Its translation is CASRDRWNTEAFF.

Note on this clone: Additional DNA sequences in this sample encode the identical CDR3. The gene calls are TRBV2 and TRBJ1-6; a weak D match, TRBD1 (6 bases). The CDR3 covers 16 residues. Germline V gene sequence: CDR1 SNHLY, CDR2 FYNNEI. Trimming took 4 bases from V and 6 from J, leaving 16 bases between them. The CDR3 loop is CASSATTGWGNSPLHF. In DNA, the CDR3 is TGTGCCAGCAGTGCGACGACAGGATGGGGTAATTCACCCCTCCACTTT.

J is TRBJ2-3 and V is TRBV4-1; 9 bases are shared with TRBD1. The CDR3 is made up of 16 amino acids. In germline, CDR1 is MGHRA, CDR2 YSYEKL. Trimming cost V 3 bases and J 0 bases; bases outside gene matches: 4. The CDR3 spells CASSQQGQGSTDTQYF. The CDR3 DNA follows: TGCGCCAGCAGCCAGCAGGGACAGGGAAGCACAGATACGCAGTATTTT.

V and J are TRBV6-5 and TRBJ2-3, with D maybe TRBD2 (6 bases). Germline-derived CDR1 and CDR2 are MNHEY and SVGAGI. This CDR3 has 15 amino acids. Trimming pared 2 bases from V and 0 bases from J, leaving 9 bases between. The CDR3 loop is CASSYGGISTDTQYF. The CDR3 DNA sequence: TGTGCCAGCAGTTACGGCGGGATTAGCACAGATACGCAGTATTTT.

This chain uses TRBV7-3 with TRBJ2-5; TRBD2 might be the D (6 bases). TRBJ2-7 explains the end of the DNA better; the J call may be wrong. Per germline, CDR1 SGHTA and CDR2 FQGTGA. The CDR3 spans 14 residues. The CDR3 sequence is CASSLGGGSNEQYF. CDR3 nucleotides: TGTGCCAGCAGCTTAGGTGGGGGGTCCAACGAGCAGTACTTC.

J is TRBJ2-1 and V is TRBV28; no definite D call. Trimming took 8 bases from V and 9 from J, leaving 20 bases between them. Germline loops: CDR1 MDHEN, CDR2 SYDVKM. The CDR3 spans 14 residues. The DNA for the CDR3 is TGTGCCAGCCGCAAAAATTGGCAGTTGTCTGAGCAGTTCTTC. It specifies CASRKNWQLSEQFF.

The chain couples TRBV2 to TRBJ1-2; TRBD1 agrees at 7 bases. The CDR3 length is 11 residues. From germline, CDR1 is SNHLY and CDR2 FYNNEI. V shed 8 bases and J 4 bases; nucleotides not matched to a gene: 1. The DNA for the CDR3 is TGTGCCAGCGGGGACAGCTATGGCTACACCTTC. It translates to CASGDSYGYTF.